This T cell receptor (beta chain) was observed in a study of cytomegalovirus exposure and HLA in healthy donors. Whole-study findings and limits: Within the 130 or so validation repertoires, first-cohort TCR clusters tended to co-occur, according to a later analysis. Listed as cytomegalovirus-associated were 164 TCR beta chains.

Sequencing was performed with immunoSEQ multiplex PCR; in TCRdb, only in-frame clones are kept and a portion is missing. The sample lists 70,000 to 85,000 clones; 85% to 95% were seen once. Germline V gene sequence: CDR1 WSHSY, CDR2 SAAADI. The V and J ends lost 7 bases and 3 bases, in that order; junction bases with no gene match: 4. The CDR3 spans 13 residues. Remarks on this clone: As yet, its antigen is unknown.

The donors were part of the roughly 110-subject validation cohort, which stood apart from the roughly 730-subject first cohort. The chain joins TRBV10-2 to TRBJ2-5; 8 bases line up with TRBD2. Sequenced input: PBMCs. This clonotype was obtained from a woman aged 18-29 years in good health and CMV-seropositive. Written as DNA, the CDR3 is TGCGCCAGCACCCCGGGACTAGAAGAGACCCAGTACTTC. Protein product: CASTPGLEETQYF.